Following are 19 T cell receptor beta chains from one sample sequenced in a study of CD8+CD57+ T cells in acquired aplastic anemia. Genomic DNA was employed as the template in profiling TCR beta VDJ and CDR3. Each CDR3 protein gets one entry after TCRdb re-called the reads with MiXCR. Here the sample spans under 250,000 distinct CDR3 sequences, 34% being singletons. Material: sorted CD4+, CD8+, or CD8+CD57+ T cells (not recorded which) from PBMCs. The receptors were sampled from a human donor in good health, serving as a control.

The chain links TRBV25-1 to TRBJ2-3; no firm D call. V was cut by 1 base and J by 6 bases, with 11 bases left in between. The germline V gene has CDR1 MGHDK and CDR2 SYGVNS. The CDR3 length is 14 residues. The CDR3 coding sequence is TGTGCCAGCAGTGAATTCCGGGTGAGCGATACGCAGTATTTT. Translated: CASSEFRVSDTQYF.

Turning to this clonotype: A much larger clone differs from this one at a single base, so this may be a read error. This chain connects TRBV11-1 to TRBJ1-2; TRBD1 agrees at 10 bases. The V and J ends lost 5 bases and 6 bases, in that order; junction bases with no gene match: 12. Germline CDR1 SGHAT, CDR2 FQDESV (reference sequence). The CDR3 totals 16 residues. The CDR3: CASSEGGTGVYHGYTF. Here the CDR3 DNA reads TGTGCCAGCAGCGAAGGCGGGACAGGGGTTTACCATGGCTACACCTTC.

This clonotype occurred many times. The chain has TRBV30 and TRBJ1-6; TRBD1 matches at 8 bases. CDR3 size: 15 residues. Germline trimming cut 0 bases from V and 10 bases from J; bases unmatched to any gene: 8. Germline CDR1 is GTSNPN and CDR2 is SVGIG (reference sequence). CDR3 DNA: TGTGCCTGGAGTGTCTTGACAGGGGTGGACTCACCCCTCCACTTT. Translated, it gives CAWSVLTGVDSPLHF. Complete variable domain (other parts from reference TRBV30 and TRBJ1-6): SQTIHQWPATLVQPVGSPLSLECTVEGTSNPNLYWYRQAAGRGLQLLFYSVGIGQISSEVPQNLSASRPQDRQFILSSKKLLLSDSGFYLCAWSVLTGVDSPLHFGNGTRLTVT.

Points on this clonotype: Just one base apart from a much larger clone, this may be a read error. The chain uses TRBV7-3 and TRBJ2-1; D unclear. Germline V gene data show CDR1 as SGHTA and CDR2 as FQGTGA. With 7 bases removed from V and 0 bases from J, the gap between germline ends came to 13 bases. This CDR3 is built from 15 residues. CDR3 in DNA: TGTGCCAGCACCTATGGACCGGGCTCCTACAATGAGCAGTTCTTC. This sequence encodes CASTYGPGSYNEQFF.

CDR3 region: CASSGQNRGGRNEKLFF. The CDR3 region has the DNA TGTGCCAGCAGTGGGCAAAACAGGGGAGGTAGGAATGAAAAACTGTTTTTT. The rearrangement joins TRBV25-1 to TRBJ1-4; TRBD1 matches 7 bases. With 4 bases clipped from V and 5 bases from J, the junction kept 13 bases outside the gene matches. This CDR3 comprises 17 residues. The germline CDR1 and CDR2 sequences are MGHDK and SYGVNS.

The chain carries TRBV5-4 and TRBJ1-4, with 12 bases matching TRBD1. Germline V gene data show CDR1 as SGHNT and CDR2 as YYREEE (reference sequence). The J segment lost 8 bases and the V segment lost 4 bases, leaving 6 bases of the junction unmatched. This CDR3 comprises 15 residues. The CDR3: CASSPPGTGGEKLFF. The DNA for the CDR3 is TGTGCCAGCAGCCCCCCCGGGACAGGGGGCGAAAAACTGTTTTTT.

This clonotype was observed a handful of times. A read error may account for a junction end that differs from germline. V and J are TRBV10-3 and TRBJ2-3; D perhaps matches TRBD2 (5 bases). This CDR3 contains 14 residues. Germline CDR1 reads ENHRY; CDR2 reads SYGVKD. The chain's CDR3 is CASSEGYRTDTQYF. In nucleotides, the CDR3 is TGTGCCAGCAGTGAGGGATATCGCACAGATACGCAGTATTTT.

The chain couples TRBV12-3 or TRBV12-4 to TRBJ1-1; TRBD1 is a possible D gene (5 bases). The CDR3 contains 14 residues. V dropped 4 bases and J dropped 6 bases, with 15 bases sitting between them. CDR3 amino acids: CASSWDVGTPEAFF. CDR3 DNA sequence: TGTGCCAGCAGTTGGGACGTAGGGACCCCTGAAGCTTTCTTT.

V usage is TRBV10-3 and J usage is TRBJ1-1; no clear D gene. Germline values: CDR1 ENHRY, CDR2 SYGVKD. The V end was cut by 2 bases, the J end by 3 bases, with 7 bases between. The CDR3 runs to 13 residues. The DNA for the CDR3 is TGTGCCATCAGTGAGAGTGGGGACACTGAAGCTTTCTTT. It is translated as CAISESGDTEAFF.

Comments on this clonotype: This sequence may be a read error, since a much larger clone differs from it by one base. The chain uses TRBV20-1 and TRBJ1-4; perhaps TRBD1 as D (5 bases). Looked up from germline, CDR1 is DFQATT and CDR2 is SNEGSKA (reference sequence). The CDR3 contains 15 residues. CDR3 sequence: CSARNRRATNEKLSF. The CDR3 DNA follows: TGCAGTGCTAGAAACAGGCGGGCAACTAATGAAAAACTGTCTTTT.

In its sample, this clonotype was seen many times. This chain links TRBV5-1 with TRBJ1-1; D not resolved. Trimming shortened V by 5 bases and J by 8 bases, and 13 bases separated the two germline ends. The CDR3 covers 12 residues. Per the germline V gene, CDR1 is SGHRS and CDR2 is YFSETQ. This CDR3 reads CASSRQGGEAFF. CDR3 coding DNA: TGCGCCAGCAGTCGTCAAGGAGGAGAAGCTTTCTTT.

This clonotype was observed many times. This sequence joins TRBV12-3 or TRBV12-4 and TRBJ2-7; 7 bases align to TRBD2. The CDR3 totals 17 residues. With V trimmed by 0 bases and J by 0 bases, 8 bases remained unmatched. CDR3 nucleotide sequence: TGTGCCAGCAGTTTAGCATCTCGGCGGGAGAGCTCCTACGAGCAGTACTTC. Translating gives CASSLASRRESSYEQYF.

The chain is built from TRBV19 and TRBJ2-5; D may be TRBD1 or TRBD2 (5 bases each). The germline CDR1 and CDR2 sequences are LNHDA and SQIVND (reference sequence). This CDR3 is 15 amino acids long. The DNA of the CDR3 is TGTGCTAGAGATTCACCCGGGACGTTAAGAGAGACCCAGTACTTC. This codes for CARDSPGTLRETQYF.

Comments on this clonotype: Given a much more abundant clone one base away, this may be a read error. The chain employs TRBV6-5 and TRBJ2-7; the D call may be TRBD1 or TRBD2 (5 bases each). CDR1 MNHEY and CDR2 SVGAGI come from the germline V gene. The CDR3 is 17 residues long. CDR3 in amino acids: CASSYNPPGPSSYEQHF. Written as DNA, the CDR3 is TGTGCCAGCAGTTACAATCCACCGGGACCCAGCTCCTACGAGCAGCACTTC.

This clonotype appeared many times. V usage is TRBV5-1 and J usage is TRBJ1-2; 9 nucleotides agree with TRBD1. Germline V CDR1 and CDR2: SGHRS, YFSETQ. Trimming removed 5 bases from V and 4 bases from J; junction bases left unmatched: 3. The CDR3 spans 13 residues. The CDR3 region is CASRGDRAYGYTF. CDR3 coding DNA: TGCGCCAGCAGGGGGGACAGGGCCTATGGCTACACCTTC.

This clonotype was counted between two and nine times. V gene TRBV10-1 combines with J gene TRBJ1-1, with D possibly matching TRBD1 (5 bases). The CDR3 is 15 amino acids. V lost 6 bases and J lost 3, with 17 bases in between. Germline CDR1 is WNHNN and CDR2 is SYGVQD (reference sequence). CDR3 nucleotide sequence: TGCGCCAGCAGCGGGGGATGGGGCGGGGACACTGAAGCTTTCTTT. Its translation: CASSGGWGGDTEAFF.

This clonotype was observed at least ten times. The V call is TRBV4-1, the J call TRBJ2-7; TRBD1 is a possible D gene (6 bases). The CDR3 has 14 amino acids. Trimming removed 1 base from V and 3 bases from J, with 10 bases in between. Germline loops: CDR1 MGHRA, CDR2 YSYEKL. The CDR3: CASSQAGVNYEQYF. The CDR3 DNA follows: TGCGCCAGCAGCCAAGCAGGGGTCAACTACGAGCAGTACTTC.

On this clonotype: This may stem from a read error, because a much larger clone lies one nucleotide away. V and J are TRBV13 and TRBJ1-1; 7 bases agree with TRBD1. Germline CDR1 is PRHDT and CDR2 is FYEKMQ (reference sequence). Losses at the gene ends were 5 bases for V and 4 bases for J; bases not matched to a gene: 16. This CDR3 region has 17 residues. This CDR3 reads CASSTRTGLPMSTEAFF. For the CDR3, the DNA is TGTGCCAGCAGCACCCGGACAGGTTTACCCATGAGCACTGAAGCTTTCTTT.

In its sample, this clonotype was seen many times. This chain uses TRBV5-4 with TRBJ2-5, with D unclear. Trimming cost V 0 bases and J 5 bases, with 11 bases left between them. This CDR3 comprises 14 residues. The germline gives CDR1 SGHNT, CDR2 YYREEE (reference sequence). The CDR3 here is CASSLARLGETQYF. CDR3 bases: TGTGCCAGCAGCTTGGCAAGGTTGGGGGAGACCCAGTACTTC.